What follows are 3 T cell receptor beta chains derived from one specimen sequenced in a study of T-cell reconstitution after alpha-beta-depleted transplantation in children. Preparation of the TCRbeta library involved a method that used unique molecular identifiers. TCRdb fed the PCR reads into MiXCR, producing one record per CDR3 protein. The sample includes about 98,000 distinct CDR3 sequences, under 9% of them seen just once. Sequencing used PBMCs, obtained before TCRalphabeta/CD19-depleted stem cell transplant. These receptors were obtained from a boy aged 2 to 10 with acute lymphoblastic leukemia, due to receive a stem cell transplant.

The J gene is TRBJ1-2, the V gene TRBV2; TRBD1 might be the D (6 bases). The V gene's germline CDR1 is SNHLY and CDR2 FYNNEI. CDR3 length equals 14 residues. Trimming pared 4 bases from V and 5 bases from J, leaving 14 bases between. CDR3 residues: CASSARGGIYGYTF. The CDR3 nucleotides read TGTGCCAGCAGTGCCAGAGGGGGGATTTATGGCTACACCTTC.

This clonotype was picked up a small number of times. The CDR3, as DNA: TGCGCCAGCAGCACGGCCCCCCCGATGGAGACCCAGTACTTC. Translated: CASSTAPPMETQYF. The chain carries TRBV5-1 and TRBJ2-5; no clear D. This CDR3 has 14 amino acids. V was shortened by 4 bases and J by 5 bases, with 15 bases between the two germline ends. Germline CDR1 and CDR2: SGHRS and YFSETQ.

The rearrangement joins TRBV6-5 to TRBJ1-2; D not certain. Trimming shortened V by 4 bases and J by 0 bases, and 9 bases separated the two germline ends. CDR1 is MNHEY and CDR2 is SVGAGI in the germline V gene. CDR3 size: 14 residues. CDR3 loop: CASSLDSANYGYTF. CDR3 coding DNA: TGTGCCAGCAGTTTGGACTCCGCTAACTATGGCTACACCTTC.